This TCR beta chain derives from a study of blood T cell repertoires in COVID-19. Study context: Researchers got acute and convalescent COVID-19 samples from the United States, Italy and Spain. T cells, B-cell-depleted T cells, or PBMCs provided the cDNA or gDNA that served as material.

A Seattle source enrolled patients during active infection and followed them longitudinally. Source study methods: Reference gene primer amplification yielded estimated nucleated cell counts. Produced via immunoSEQ multiplex PCR; TCRdb's table is partial and in-frame only. Clone size and V and J calls were adopted from that table, with D and trimming inferred from the DNA. The sample gives about 180,000 clones, more than 75% of which show up once; 15% to 20% is in the top ten. CDR1 LGHDT and CDR2 YNNKEL come from the germline V gene (reference sequence). Trimming removed 6 bases from V and 6 bases from J; junction bases left unmatched: 20. The CDR3 length is 19 residues. There are a few counts of this clone.

Sequencing was performed on peripheral blood. The chain carries TRBV3-1 (or the pseudogene TRBV3-2) and TRBJ1-4, with TRBD1 matching over 9 bases. The sequence derives from a person aged 65 to 85 with COVID-19, enrolled during active disease. The CDR3 bases are TGTGCCAGCAGTACAAACCCACGGGGGGACAGGGATTTTTATGAAAAACTGTTTTTT. As protein: CASSTNPRGDRDFYEKLFF.